The clone carrying this T cell receptor (beta chain) showed up just once. This CDR3 spans 18 amino acids. In germline, CDR1 is MNHEY, CDR2 SMNVEV (reference sequence). V trimming: 2 bases; J trimming: 13 bases; junction bases outside the gene matches: 16. This sample was included in a study of cytomegalovirus exposure and HLA in healthy donors. The PCR made use of 60 Vbeta and 13 Jbeta primers. Method: immunoSEQ multiplex PCR; TCRdb's copy keeps in-frame clones and lacks some. The table lists about 130,000 clones, roughly four fifths of them singletons, with around 1.8% in the top ten. Sequenced input: PBMCs. This sequence joins TRBV27 and TRBJ2-1, with 14 nucleotides matching TRBD2. The sequence derives from a woman in her 50s in good health and CMV-seronegative. The CDR3 sequence: CASSLLLEGTSGSRGQFF. The CDR3 DNA reads TGTGCCAGCAGTTTACTACTTGAGGGGACTAGCGGGAGTCGGGGACAGTTCTTC.